The 13 T cell receptor beta chains below were found in one sample sequenced in a study of beta chain features in type 1 diabetes. What was sequenced were expressed TCRB transcripts, since all of the isolated RNA had been reverse transcribed. Produced via immunoSEQ multiplex PCR; TCRdb's table is partial and in-frame only. The data contain under 450,000 clones, around 14% of them singletons. Sequencing input: naive CD4+ T cells from blood. Receptors were obtained from a man aged 30 to 39 in good health.

This clone turned up a few times. The V call is TRBV10-3, the J call TRBJ2-5; possibly TRBD2 for D (5 bases). The ends were cut back, 0 bases at V and 5 bases at J, with 7 bases in the middle. This CDR3 has 13 residues. Germline CDR1 reads ENHRY; CDR2 reads SYGVKD. The CDR3 nucleotides are TGTGCCATCAGTGAGTCTAGCGTGGAGACCCAGTACTTC. Its protein product is CAISESSVETQYF.

This chain uses TRBV19 with TRBJ2-7; weak D call: TRBD1 (6 bases). Looked up from germline, CDR1 is LNHDA and CDR2 is SQIVND (reference sequence). This CDR3 is 14 amino acids long. The V gene lost 5 bases and the J gene lost 4 bases, with 15 bases spanning the gap. The DNA of the CDR3 is TGTGCCAGTAGTGTAACCGGGACACGTTACGAGCAGTACTTC. Protein product: CASSVTGTRYEQYF.

This clone was picked up a small number of times. The chain carries TRBV2 and TRBJ1-2; D is undetermined. The CDR3 length is 14 residues. Germline V gene data show CDR1 as SNHLY and CDR2 as FYNNEI. The ends were cut back, 7 bases at V and 7 bases at J, with 19 bases in the middle. The CDR3 region has the DNA TGTGCCAGCACCATACGGACGACAATGGGTGGCTACACCTTC. Its protein product is CASTIRTTMGGYTF.

The chain links TRBV29-1 to TRBJ2-3, with D possibly TRBD1 on 5 matching bases. CDR3 size: 13 residues. Trimming left V 5 bases short and J 2 bases short, with 11 bases between. Germline V gene data show CDR1 as SQVTM and CDR2 as ANQGSEA. The CDR3 DNA is TGCAGCGTTAAGGGGCTATTCACAGATACGCAGTATTTT. Its translation is CSVKGLFTDTQYF.

This clone turned up a few times. The chain uses TRBV27 and TRBJ1-1, with D perhaps TRBD1 (6 bases). Germline loops: CDR1 MNHEY, CDR2 SMNVEV (reference sequence). The V gene lost 6 bases and the J gene lost 4 bases, with 18 bases spanning the gap. The CDR3 totals 15 residues. The CDR3 here is CASSPEGRGPTEAFF. The CDR3 DNA is TGTGCCAGCAGCCCCGAGGGCAGGGGACCCACTGAAGCTTTCTTT.

The rearrangement links TRBV30 to TRBJ1-3, with D unresolved. V was cut by 0 bases and J by 4 bases, with 10 bases left in between. CDR3 length: 14 amino acids. The V gene's germline CDR1 is GTSNPN and CDR2 SVGIG (reference sequence). CDR3 region: CAWSVALVGNTIYF. The CDR3 bases are TGTGCCTGGAGTGTAGCATTGGTGGGAAACACCATATATTTT.

This clone came up a few times. The CDR3 bases are TGTGCCTGGAGTGCTGTTGTACAGGGGACCCAGTACTTC. Its translation: CAWSAVVQGTQYF. V gene TRBV30 combines with J gene TRBJ2-5, with D perhaps matching TRBD1 (6 bases). CDR3 length: 13 residues. The germline CDR1 and CDR2 sequences are GTSNPN and SVGIG (reference sequence). Trimming took off 1 base at V and 7 bases at J, with 13 bases between the two ends.

On this clone itself: This sample also contains other DNA sequences that code for the same CDR3. Here the CDR3 DNA reads TGTGCCAGCAGCGTCGGAGACTCTGGGGCCAACGTCCTGACTTTC. This gives the protein CASSVGDSGANVLTF. J is TRBJ2-6 and V is TRBV9; D not certain. CDR1 and CDR2 (germline): SGDLS, YYNGEE. V lost 2 bases and J lost 0, with 6 bases in between. The CDR3 is 15 residues long.

The rearrangement links TRBV20-1 to TRBJ2-5, with D unresolved. V lost 6 bases to trimming and J lost 3 bases, with 8 bases between them. The germline V gene encodes CDR1 DFQATT and CDR2 SNEGSKA (reference sequence). This CDR3 is built from 11 residues. The CDR3 nucleotides are TGCAGTGCCGGGCTTAAAGAGACCCAGTACTTC. Encoded protein: CSAGLKETQYF.

This rearrangement joins TRBV29-1 to TRBJ1-1; the D is unclear. The CDR3 runs to 12 residues. The germline V gene encodes CDR1 SQVTM and CDR2 ANQGSEA. V lost 4 bases and J 5 bases, leaving 11 bases between the germline ends. The CDR3 region is CSVVGFSTEAFF. In nucleotides, the CDR3 is TGCAGCGTTGTAGGCTTTTCGACTGAAGCTTTCTTT.

This clone was observed a handful of times. This chain links TRBV29-1 with TRBJ2-5; D possibly uses TRBD1 or TRBD2 (5 bases each). CDR3 size: 12 residues. V was pared by 8 bases and J by 5 bases, with 15 bases between. CDR1 is SQVTM, CDR2 ANQGSEA, per germline. The CDR3 is CSLRRGGETQYF. CDR3 sequence (DNA): TGCAGCCTGCGCCGGGGCGGTGAGACCCAGTACTTC.

This clone came up a few times. The CDR3 sequence: CASSNLGEQFF. CDR3 nucleotide sequence: TGTGCCAGTAGTAACTTGGGTGAGCAGTTCTTC. This sequence joins TRBV19 and TRBJ2-1, with D unclear. V lost 4 bases and J lost 9, with 7 bases in between. The CDR3 covers 11 residues. The germline V gene has CDR1 LNHDA and CDR2 SQIVND (reference sequence).

The chain combines TRBV4-1 with TRBJ2-5, with D hard to call. Germline values: CDR1 MGHRA, CDR2 YSYEKL. The germline V and J ends were trimmed by 9 bases and 5 bases, with 10 bases remaining between them. The CDR3 spans 11 residues. CDR3 DNA sequence: TGCGCCAGTCGTGGATCGGAGACCCAGTACTTC. Translation: CASRGSETQYF.